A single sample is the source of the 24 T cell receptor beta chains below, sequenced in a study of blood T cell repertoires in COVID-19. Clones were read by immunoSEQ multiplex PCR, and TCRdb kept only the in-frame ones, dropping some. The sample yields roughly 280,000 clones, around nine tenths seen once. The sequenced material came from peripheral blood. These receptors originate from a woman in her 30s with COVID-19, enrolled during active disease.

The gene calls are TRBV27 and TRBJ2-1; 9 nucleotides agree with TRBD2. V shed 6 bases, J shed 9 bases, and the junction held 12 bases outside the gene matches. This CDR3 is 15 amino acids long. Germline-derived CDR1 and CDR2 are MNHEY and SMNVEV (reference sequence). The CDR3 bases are TGTGCCAGCAGCCCGGTGGTAGCGGGAGTCGCTGAGCAGTTCTTC. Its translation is CASSPVVAGVAEQFF.

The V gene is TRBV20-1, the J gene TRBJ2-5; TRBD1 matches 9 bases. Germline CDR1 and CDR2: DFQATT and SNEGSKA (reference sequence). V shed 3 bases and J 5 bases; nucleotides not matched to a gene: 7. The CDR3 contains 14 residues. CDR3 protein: CSASYPGQGETQYF. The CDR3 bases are TGCAGTGCTAGTTATCCTGGACAGGGGGAGACCCAGTACTTC.

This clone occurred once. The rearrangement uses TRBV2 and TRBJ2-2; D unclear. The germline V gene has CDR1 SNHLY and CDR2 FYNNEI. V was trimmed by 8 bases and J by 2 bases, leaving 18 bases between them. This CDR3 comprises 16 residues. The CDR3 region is CASGRIASINTGELFF. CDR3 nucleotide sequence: TGTGCCAGCGGTCGCATAGCAAGCATCAACACCGGGGAGCTGTTTTTT.

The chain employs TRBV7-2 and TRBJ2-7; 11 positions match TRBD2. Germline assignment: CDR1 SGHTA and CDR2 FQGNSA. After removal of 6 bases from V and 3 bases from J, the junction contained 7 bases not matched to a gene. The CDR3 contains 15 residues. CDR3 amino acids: CASRSRLAGNYEQYF. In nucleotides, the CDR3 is TGTGCCAGCAGGTCCAGACTAGCGGGAAACTACGAGCAGTACTTC. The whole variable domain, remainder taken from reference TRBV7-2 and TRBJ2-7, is GAGVSQSPSNKVTEKGKDVELRCDPISGHTALYWYRQSLGQGLEFLIYFQGNSAPDKSGLPSDRFSAERTGGSVSTLTIQRTQQEDSAVYLCASRSRLAGNYEQYFGPGTRLTVT.

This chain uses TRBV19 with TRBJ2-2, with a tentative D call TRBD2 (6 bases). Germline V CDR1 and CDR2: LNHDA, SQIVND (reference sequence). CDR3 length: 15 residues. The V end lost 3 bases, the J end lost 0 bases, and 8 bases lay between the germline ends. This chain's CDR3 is CASSMGGANTGELFF. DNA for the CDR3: TGTGCCAGTAGTATGGGAGGTGCGAACACCGGGGAGCTGTTTTTT. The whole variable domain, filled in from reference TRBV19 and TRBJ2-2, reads DGGITQSPKYLFRKEGQNVTLSCEQNLNHDAMYWYRQDPGQGLRLIYYSQIVNDFQKGDIAEGYSVSREKKESFPLTVTSAQKNPTAFYLCASSMGGANTGELFFGEGSRLTVL.

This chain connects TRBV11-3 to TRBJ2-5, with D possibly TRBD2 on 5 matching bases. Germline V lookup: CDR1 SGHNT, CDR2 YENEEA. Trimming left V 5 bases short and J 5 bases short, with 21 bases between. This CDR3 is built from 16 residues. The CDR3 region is CASSHSRGVIGETQYF. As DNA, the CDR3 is TGTGCCAGCAGCCATTCCCGGGGAGTCATCGGGGAGACCCAGTACTTC.

The CDR3 region is CASSINRASTEAFF. CDR3 in DNA: TGTGCCAGTAGTATTAACAGGGCGAGCACTGAAGCTTTCTTT. This chain uses TRBV19 with TRBJ1-1; weak D call: TRBD1 (6 bases). Trimming took 3 bases from V and 4 from J, leaving 12 bases between them. Germline V gives CDR1 LNHDA, CDR2 SQIVND (reference sequence). This CDR3 has 14 amino acids.

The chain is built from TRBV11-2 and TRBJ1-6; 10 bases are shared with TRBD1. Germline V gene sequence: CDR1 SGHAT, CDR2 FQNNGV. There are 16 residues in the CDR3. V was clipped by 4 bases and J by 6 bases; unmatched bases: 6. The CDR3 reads CASSSVRDRGNSPLHF. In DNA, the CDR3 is TGTGCCAGCAGCTCAGTGAGGGACAGGGGTAATTCACCCCTCCACTTT.

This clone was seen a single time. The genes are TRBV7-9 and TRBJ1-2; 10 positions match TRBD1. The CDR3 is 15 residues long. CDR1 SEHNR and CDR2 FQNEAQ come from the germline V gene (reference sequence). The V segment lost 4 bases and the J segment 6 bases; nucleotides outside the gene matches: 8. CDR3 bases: TGTGCCAGCAGCTCGCCCGGGACAGGGGAGGATGGCTACACCTTC. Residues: CASSSPGTGEDGYTF.

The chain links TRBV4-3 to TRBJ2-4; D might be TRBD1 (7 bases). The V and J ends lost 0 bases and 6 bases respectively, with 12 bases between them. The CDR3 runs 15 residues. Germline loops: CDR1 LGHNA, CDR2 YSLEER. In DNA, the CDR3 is TGCGCCAGCAGCCAAGATCGGCAGGGGGGAAACATTCAGTACTTC. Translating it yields CASSQDRQGGNIQYF.

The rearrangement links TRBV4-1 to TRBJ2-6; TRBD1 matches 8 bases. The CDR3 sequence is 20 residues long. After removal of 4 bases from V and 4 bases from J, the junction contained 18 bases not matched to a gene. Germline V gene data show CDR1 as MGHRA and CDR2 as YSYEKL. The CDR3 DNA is TGCGCCAGCAGCCCCTACGTCGGGGACAGGCCGTTTTTGGGGGCCAACGTCCTGACTTTC. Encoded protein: CASSPYVGDRPFLGANVLTF.

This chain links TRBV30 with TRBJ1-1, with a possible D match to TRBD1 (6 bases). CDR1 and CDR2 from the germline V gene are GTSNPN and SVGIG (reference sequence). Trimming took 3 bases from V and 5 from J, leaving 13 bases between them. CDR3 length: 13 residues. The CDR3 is CAWSPDTGTEAFF. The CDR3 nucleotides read TGTGCCTGGAGCCCGGACACAGGGACTGAAGCTTTCTTT.

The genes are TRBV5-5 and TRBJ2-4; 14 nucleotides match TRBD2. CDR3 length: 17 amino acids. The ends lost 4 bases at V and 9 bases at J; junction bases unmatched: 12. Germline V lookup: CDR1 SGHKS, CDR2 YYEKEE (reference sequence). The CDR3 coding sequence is TGTGCCAGCAGCATAGGGACTAGCGGGAGCCGGTATGGCATTCAGTACTTC. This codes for CASSIGTSGSRYGIQYF.

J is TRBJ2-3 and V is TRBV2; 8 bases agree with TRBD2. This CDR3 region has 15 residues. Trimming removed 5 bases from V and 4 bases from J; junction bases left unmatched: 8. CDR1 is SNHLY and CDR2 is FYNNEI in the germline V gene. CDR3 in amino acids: CASSYRLASADTQYF. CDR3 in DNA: TGTGCCAGCAGTTACCGACTAGCGTCGGCAGATACGCAGTATTTT.

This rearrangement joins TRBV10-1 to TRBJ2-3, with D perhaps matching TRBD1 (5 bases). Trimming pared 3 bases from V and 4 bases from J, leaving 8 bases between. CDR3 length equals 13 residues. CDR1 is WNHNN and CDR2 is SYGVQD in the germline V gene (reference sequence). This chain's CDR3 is CASSERGADTQYF. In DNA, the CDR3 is TGCGCCAGCAGTGAAAGGGGCGCAGATACGCAGTATTTT.

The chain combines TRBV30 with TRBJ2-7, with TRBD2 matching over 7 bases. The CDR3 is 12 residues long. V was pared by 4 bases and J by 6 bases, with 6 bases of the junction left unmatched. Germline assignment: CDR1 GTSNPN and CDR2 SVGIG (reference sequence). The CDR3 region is CAWIGGSAEQYF. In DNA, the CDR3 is TGTGCCTGGATCGGCGGGAGTGCCGAGCAGTACTTC.

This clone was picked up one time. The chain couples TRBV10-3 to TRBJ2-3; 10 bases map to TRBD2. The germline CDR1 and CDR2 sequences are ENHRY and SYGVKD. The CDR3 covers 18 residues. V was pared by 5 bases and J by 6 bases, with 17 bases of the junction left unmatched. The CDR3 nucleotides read TGTGCCATCAGTACAGGGCTAGCGGGAGTACCAACCTTGGATACGCAGTATTTT. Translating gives CAISTGLAGVPTLDTQYF.

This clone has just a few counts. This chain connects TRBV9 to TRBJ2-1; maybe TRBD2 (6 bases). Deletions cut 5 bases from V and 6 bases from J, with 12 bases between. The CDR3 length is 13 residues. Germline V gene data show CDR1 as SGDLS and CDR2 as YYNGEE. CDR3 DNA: TGTGCCAGCAGTCCCCCTAGCGCCAATGAGCAGTTCTTC. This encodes CASSPPSANEQFF.

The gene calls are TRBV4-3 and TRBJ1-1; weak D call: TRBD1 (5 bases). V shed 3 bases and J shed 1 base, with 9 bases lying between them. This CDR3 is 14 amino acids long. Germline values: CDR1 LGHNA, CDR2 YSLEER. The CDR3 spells CASSHDRTNTEAFF. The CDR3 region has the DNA TGCGCCAGCAGCCATGACAGAACGAACACTGAAGCTTTCTTT.

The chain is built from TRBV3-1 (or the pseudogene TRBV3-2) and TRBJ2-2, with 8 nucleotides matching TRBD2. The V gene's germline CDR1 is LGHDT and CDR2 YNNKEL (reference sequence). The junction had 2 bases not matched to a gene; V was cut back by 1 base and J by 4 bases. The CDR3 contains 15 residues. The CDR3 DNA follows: TGTGCCAGCAGCCAAGGACTAGCGTCCACCGGGGAGCTGTTTTTT. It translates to CASSQGLASTGELFF.

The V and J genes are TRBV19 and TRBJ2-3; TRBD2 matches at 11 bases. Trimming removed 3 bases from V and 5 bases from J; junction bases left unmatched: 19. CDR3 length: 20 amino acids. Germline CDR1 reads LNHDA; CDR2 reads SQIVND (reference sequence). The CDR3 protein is CASSMVLAGGRAHTRDTQYF. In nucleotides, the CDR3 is TGTGCCAGTAGTATGGTTCTAGCGGGAGGCCGGGCACACACACGAGATACGCAGTATTTT.

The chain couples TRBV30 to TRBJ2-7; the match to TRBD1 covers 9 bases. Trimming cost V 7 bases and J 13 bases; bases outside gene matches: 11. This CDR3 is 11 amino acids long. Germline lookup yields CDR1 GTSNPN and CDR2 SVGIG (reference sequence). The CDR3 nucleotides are TGTGCCTTAACCCTGGGACAGGGACAATACTTC. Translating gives CALTLGQGQYF.

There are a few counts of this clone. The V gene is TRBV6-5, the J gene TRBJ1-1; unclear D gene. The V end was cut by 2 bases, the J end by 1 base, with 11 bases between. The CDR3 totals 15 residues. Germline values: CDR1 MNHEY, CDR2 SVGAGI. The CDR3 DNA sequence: TGTGCCAGCAGTTACACGATGACTGCGAACACTGAAGCTTTCTTT. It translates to CASSYTMTANTEAFF.

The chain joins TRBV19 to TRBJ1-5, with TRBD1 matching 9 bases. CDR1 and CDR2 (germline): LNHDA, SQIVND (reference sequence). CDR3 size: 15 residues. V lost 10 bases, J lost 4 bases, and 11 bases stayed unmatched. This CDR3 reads CATRSTGGGNQPQHF. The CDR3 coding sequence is TGTGCCACCAGATCGACAGGGGGGGGAAATCAGCCCCAGCATTTT.